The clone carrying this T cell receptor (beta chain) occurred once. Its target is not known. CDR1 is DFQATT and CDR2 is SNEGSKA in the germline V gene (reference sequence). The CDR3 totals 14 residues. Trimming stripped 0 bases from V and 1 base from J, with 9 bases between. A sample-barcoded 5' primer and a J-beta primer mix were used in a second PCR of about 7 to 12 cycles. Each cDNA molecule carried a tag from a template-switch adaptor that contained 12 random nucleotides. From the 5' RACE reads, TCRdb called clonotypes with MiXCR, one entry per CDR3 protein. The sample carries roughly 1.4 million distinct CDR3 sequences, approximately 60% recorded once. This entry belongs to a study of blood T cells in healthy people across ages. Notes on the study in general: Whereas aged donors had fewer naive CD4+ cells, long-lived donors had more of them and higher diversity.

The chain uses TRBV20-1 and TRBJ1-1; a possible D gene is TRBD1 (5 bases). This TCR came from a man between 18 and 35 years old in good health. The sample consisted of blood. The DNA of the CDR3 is TGCAGTGCTAGAGAGTCGGGGACGAACACTGAAGCTTTCTTT. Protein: CSARESGTNTEAFF.